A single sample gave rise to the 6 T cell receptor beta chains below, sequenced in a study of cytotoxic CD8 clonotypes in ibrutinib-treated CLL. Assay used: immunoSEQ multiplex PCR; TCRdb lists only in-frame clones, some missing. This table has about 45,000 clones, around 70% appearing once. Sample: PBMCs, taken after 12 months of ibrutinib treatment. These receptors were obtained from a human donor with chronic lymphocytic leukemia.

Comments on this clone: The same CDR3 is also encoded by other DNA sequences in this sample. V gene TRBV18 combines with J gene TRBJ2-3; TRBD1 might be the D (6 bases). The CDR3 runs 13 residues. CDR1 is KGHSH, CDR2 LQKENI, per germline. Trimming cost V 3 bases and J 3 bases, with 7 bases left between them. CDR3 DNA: TGTGCCAGCTCACCCAGGGGTACAGATACGCAGTATTTT. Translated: CASSPRGTDTQYF.

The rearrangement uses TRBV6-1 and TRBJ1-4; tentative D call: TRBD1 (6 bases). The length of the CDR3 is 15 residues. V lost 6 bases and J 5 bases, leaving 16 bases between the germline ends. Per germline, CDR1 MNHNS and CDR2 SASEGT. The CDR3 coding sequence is TGTGCCAGCAGCTCCCGACAGGCTGCGAATGAAAAACTGTTTTTT. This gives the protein CASSSRQAANEKLFF.

CDR3 coding DNA: TGTGCCAGCCTGGCGGGGCAGGCGGAAAAACTGTTTTTT. Its protein product is CASLAGQAEKLFF. This chain connects TRBV28 to TRBJ1-4; possibly TRBD1 for D (5 bases). The CDR3 consists of 13 residues. Germline-derived CDR1 and CDR2 are MDHEN and SYDVKM. Trimming took 8 bases from V and 8 from J, leaving 15 bases between them. Filled out from reference TRBV28 and TRBJ1-4, the complete variable domain reads DVKVTQSSRYLVKRTGEKVFLECVQDMDHENMFWYRQDPGLGLRLIYFSYDVKMKEKGDIPEGYSVSREKKERFSLILESASTNQTSMYLCASLAGQAEKLFFGSGTQLSVL.

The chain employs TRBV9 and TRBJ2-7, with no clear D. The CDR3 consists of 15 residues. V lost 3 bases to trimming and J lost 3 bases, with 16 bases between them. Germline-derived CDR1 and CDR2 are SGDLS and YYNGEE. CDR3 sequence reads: CASSGSWQTIYEQYF. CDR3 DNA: TGTGCCAGCAGCGGCAGCTGGCAGACCATCTACGAGCAGTACTTC. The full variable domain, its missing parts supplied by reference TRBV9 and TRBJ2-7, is DSGVTQTPKHLITATGQRVTLRCSPRSGDLSVYWYQQSLDQGLQFLIQYYNGEERAKGNILERFSAQQFPDLHSELNLSSLELGDSALYFCASSGSWQTIYEQYFGPGTRLTVT.

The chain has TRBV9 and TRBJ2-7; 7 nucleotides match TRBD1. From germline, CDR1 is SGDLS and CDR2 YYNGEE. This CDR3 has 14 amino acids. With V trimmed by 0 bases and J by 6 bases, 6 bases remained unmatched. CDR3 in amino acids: CASSVADRAFEQYF. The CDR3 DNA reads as TGTGCCAGCAGCGTAGCCGACAGGGCTTTCGAGCAGTACTTC.

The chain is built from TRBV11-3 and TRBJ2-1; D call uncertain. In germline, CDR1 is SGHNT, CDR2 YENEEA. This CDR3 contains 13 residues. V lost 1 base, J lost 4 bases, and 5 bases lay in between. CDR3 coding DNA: TGTGCCAGCAGCTTAGGTACTTACAATGAGCAGTTCTTC. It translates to CASSLGTYNEQFF. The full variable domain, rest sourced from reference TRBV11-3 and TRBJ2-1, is EAGVVQSPRYKIIEKKQPVAFWCNPISGHNTLYWYLQNLGQGPELLIRYENEEAVDDSQLPKDRFSAERLKGVDSTLKIQPAELGDSAVYLCASSLGTYNEQFFGPGTRLTVL.